What follows describes a single TCR beta chain. It has no known antigen specificity. No base qualities exist here, and no much larger clone lies one base off it. This entry is derived from a study of cytomegalovirus exposure and HLA in healthy donors (dated by TCRdb to about 2017). Concerning the study at large: An earlier analysis of roughly 500 of the donors reported over 250 Gb of sequence data and 117 million unique TCR beta sequences obtained from around 170 million T cells. Among the roughly 390 genotyped donors, roughly 80% belonged to the genetic ancestry cluster associated with self-reported Caucasian donors. Roughly 5 DR-DQ haplotypes were treated as single units for association and clustering because of strong linkage in the cohort. Among about 390 genotyped donors of the cohort, an average of 235,054 unique TCR beta nucleotide sequences were sequenced per donor, roughly 20% of them non-productive. Rather than using new phenotypic data, the later analysis identified candidate immune exposures from TCR beta sequences and from how often those sequences occurred across donors. Along with the roughly 610-subject first cohort, a separate validation cohort of over a hundred different subjects was used. All discovery cohort repertoires had been generated on a single sequencing platform. The number of donors typed differed by locus, with roughly 629-640 for A, B, C, DRB1 and DQB1, around 560 for DQA1, nearly 610 for DPA1, and some 470 for DPB1. The study aimed to test whether cataloging public T cell receptors could reveal signatures of past pathogen exposure. To study patterns of TCR occurrence, a later analysis re-analyzed previously published TCR beta repertoires from 650 to 750 donors and added high-resolution HLA genotyping. In an earlier analysis of 500 to 650 of the donors, high-throughput TCR beta sequencing was used to judge whether each TCR beta V gene segment behaved as functional or pseudogenic. Class I and class II HLA loci were covered by the typing at four-digit resolution. High-throughput TCR immunosequencing, statistical association of individual TCRs with disease status, and machine learning were combined to predict cytomegalovirus infection status. Using immunosequencing, the study profiled T cell repertoires from some 670 subjects and related those repertoires to cytomegalovirus serostatus. Donor age, sex, ethnicity and CMV serostatus were compiled together with the repertoire data. Genome-wide SNP genotypes for about 65% of the 666 donors were used in a later genetic analysis, which treated that subset as a discovery cohort. An early release that covered about 600 HLA-typed donors contained approximately 300 gigabases of sequencing data and some 87 million unique TCR sequences.

The cohort was made up of roughly 670 healthy bone marrow donors. Cohort members were all nominally healthy when sampled, although unrecorded immune exposures were likely present. The donor tested CMV seronegative and was one of the 352 seronegative cohort members. A peripheral blood sample was provided by each donor, and peripheral blood mononuclear cells were used for TCR beta sequencing. The Qiagen DNeasy Blood Extraction Kit was used to extract genomic DNA from the blood cell samples. V is cut back by 0 bases and J by 3 bases, with 2 bases in the junction unmatched. From cysteine to phenylalanine, the CDR3 is 14 amino acids long. The DNA shown is the 42-base CDR3, in frame from base 1. Preparation of the library involved the immunoSEQ multiplex PCR assay. The multiplex PCR relied on a mix of 60 forward primers for TCR Vbeta segments and 13 reverse primers for TCR Jbeta segments. The CDR3 region of rearranged TCR beta genes was amplified from genomic DNA by a multiplex PCR assay. Amplified TCR beta libraries were sequenced as 87-base-pair reads on the Illumina HiSeq System. The paper's data handling went like this. A later analysis tallied around 82 million unique TCR beta chains across the 610 or so repertoires, and approximately 12 million of those chains were shared by two or more donors. Raw reads were error-corrected and collapsed into unique sequences by a nearest-neighbor algorithm in which closely related sequences were merged to remove PCR and sequencing errors. To assign V, D and J gene segments, CDR3 sequences were aligned to IMGT reference sequences. For a sequence to be retained, at least a six-nucleotide match to both a V gene segment and a J gene segment was required. Rearrangements were called productive when the CDR3 lacked stop codons and stayed in frame with V and J; all others were non-productive. CDR3 was defined by IMGT convention, running from the second conserved V-encoded cysteine to the conserved J-encoded phenylalanine. Sequences without an unambiguous match to a single V gene segment were excluded from the earlier analysis of about 640 of the donors. In an earlier analysis of almost 600 of the donors, a V segment was called functional when productive rearrangements were above 56.7%, and segregating when the standard deviation between donors exceeded 5%. A statistical classification framework was developed to diagnose cytomegalovirus status using the catalog of TCR beta chain sequences. A later analysis assigned V and J genes by comparing TCR nucleotide sequences with IMGT/GENE-DB human TR gene sequences. A later analysis assigned CDR3 sequences and most-parsimonious VDJ recombination scenarios with the TCRdist pipeline. In a later analysis, each TCR beta chain was defined by its CDR3 amino acid sequence together with its V-gene family, and reads without a unique V-gene family were excluded. To address suspected cross-contamination and a sequencing artifact, a later analysis removed around 600 highly shared, low-generation-probability nucleotide sequences. In a later analysis, a clonal expansion index was calculated for each public chain from normalized within-repertoire ranks of inferred template counts. Generation probabilities in a later analysis came from a VDJ recombination model fitted to out-of-frame rearrangements, and those results were checked against IGoR. A later analysis scored TCR-TCR, TCR-HLA and TCR-CMV co-occurrence with hypergeometric tests, applying a repertoire-size bias correction to TCR pairs. False discovery rates were estimated in a later analysis by permuting HLA or CMV assignments 20 times. In a later analysis, co-occurring TCRs were grouped using DBSCAN, and TCRdist sequence similarity was added for clustering within HLA-allele-positive subsets. Repertoires with fewer than 30,000 or more than 120,000 public chains were left out of co-occurrence clustering, as were five repertoires with anomalous nucleotide sharing. What TCRdb holds here is the immuneACCESS table cut down to in-frame rearrangements. Part of the clones is not present; checked against another copy, under half of the missing clones reflect an unresolved V gene, and the others are unexplained. The V and J calls and clone size are taken from that table; D and trimming were inferred from the DNA. Recorded for this sample are around 110,000 clones; less than 85% of them occurred a single time. The ten largest clonotypes hold about 2% of the sample.

What the authors observed across the whole study: An association between a missense DCLRE1C variant and V-gene and J-gene trimming of TCR beta chains was found in a later genetic analysis and replicated in an independent cohort. The sequencing pipeline was judged likely to have produced a cluster of highly shared sequence variants as a technical artifact. The classifier was reported to diagnose cytomegalovirus status with high specificity and sensitivity in both the original cohort and the validation cohort. A later analysis found that TCR association rates varied across HLA loci, with DRB1 alleles showing the most associated TCRs and HLA-C alleles the fewest. A further reported finding was that TCR beta sequences accurately predicted the HLA-A and HLA-B alleles for most subjects in the first cohort. Sequencing depth was assumed to be roughly uniform across donors in the presence/absence analyses, though that assumption may not hold. A total of roughly 160 TCR beta chains were listed by the study as associated with cytomegalovirus. Because counts were too low, some 17 rarely observed V segments, including chromosome 9 orphons, were left out of the earlier analysis of 587 of the donors. A later analysis found that most CMV-associated TCR beta chains appeared HLA-restricted, with HLA associations seemingly driven largely by CMV exposure. Three of the identified cytomegalovirus-associated TCR beta chains were confirmed in vitro to be specific for cytomegalovirus antigens. At a false discovery rate of 0.05, a later analysis linked under 20,000 TCR beta sequences to specific HLA alleles. Linkage disequilibrium might explain the correlated functional status among segregating V segments, but an unknown experimental factor could not be ruled out. For the cohort, immune exposure information was limited to CMV serostatus. According to the authors, the approach could potentially be generalized to other disease states and immunological phenotypes. When HLA alleles, especially DR and DQ, strongly co-occurred, attributing TCR associations to individual alleles was difficult. Most TCR sequences were seen in very few donors, while some public TCRs were found in many individuals. Compared with equally common non-associated chains, HLA-associated TCR beta chains in a later analysis were more clonally expanded and had lower generation probabilities. The 87-base-pair reads could not distinguish some IMGT-functional V segments, including TRBV6-2 and TRBV6-3, so those segments were excluded. In this cohort, only TCR beta chains were sequenced, and detectable features were limited by the absence of alpha or paired-chain data. In an earlier analysis of about 550 of the donors, most TCR beta V segments were observed in productive rearrangements about 90% or about 30% of the time, broadly matching IMGT annotations. A later analysis reported that several top co-occurrence clusters appeared linked to parvovirus B19, influenza, CMV and Epstein-Barr virus. According to a later genetic analysis, donors in an Asian-associated ancestry cluster had fewer N-insertions in productive TCRs than the approximately 610-donor mean. Because HLA typing was missing for some donors at each locus, association tests included only the typed subset.

The chain is assembled from TRBV6-7 and TRBJ2-7, with TRBD1 matching 7 junction bases. TRBV6-7 is placed among ORFs of uncertain function. The material sequenced was PBMCs. The receptor's source is a man between 18 and 29 years old in good health and CMV-seronegative. The DNA is as follows: TGTGCCAGCAGTTACTCGGGACAGTTCTACGAGCAGTACTTC. This is translated as CASSYSGQFYEQYF.